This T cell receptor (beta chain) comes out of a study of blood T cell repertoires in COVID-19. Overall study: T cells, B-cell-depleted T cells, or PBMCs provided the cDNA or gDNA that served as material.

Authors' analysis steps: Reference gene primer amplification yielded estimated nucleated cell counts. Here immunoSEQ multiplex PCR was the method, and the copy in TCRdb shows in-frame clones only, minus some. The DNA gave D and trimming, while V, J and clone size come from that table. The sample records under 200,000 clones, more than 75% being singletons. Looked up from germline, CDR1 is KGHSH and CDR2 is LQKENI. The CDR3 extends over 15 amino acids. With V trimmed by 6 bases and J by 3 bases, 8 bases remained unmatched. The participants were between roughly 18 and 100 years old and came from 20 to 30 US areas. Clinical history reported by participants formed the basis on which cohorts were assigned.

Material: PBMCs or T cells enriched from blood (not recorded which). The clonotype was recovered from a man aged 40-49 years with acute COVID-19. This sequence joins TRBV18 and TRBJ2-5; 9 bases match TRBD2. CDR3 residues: CASSRGVAGEETQYF. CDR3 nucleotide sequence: TGTGCCAGCTCCCGCGGGGTAGCGGGAGAAGAGACCCAGTACTTC.